The entry below gives a single T cell receptor beta chain sequence along with its context. Germline assignment: CDR1 SQVTM and CDR2 ANQGSEA. This CDR3 comprises 13 residues. Trimming removed 5 bases from V and 1 base from J, with 11 bases in between. This entry comes from a study of blood T cell repertoires in COVID-19. Whole-study context: The samples span acute and convalescent COVID-19 from the United States, Italy and Spain. PBMCs, B-cell-depleted T cells, or T cells provided the cDNA or gDNA that made up the material.

Original processing methods: Reference gene primer amplification gave nucleated cell count estimates. This table comes from immunoSEQ multiplex PCR, and its TCRdb copy is limited to in-frame clones, with some not included. V and J calls and clone size are those listed in that table; D and trimming were worked out from the DNA. The top ten hold 25% to 30% of the sample, which has about 150,000 clones, about 80% seen once. Sequencing was carried out using peripheral blood. The TCR sequence derives from a woman aged 55-70 years with acute or convalescent COVID-19. This chain uses TRBV29-1 with TRBJ1-1, with a tentative D call TRBD1 (6 bases). CDR3 sequence reads: CSVLRGGNTEAFF. The CDR3 nucleotides are TGCAGCGTTTTAAGGGGGGGGAACACTGAAGCTTTCTTT.